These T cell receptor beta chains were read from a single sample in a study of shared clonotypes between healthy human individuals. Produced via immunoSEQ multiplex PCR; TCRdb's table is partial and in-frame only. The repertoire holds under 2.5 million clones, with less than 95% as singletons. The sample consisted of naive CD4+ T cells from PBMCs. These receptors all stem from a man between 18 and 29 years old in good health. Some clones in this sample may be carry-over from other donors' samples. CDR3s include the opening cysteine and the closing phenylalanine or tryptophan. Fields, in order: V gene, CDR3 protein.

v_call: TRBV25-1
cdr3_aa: CASSKPGLALNEQYF

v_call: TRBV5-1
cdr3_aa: CASSLAPGQAAGANVLTF

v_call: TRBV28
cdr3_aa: CASSNGQGAPDTQYF

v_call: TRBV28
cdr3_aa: CASSTGFGYTF

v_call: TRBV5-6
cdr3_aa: CASSGSFRAGELFF

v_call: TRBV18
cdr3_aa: CASAPRAGMGNNEQFF

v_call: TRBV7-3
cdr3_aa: CASSPSGGSTDTQYF

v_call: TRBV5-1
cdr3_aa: CASSAQGKETQYF

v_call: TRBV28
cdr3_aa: CASNPGGGWAGGYTF

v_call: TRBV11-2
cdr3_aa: CASSPGAQGSGELFF

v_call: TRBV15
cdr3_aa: CATSRLTGAGLNYKRGYTF

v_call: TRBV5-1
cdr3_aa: CASSTGQGAGEKLFF

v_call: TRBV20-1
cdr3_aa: CSAMQETQYF

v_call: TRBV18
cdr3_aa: CASSPRVGGPSTDTQYF

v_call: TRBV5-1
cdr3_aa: CASSRGAGETGELFF

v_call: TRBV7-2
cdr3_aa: CASSLGFRYNQPQHF

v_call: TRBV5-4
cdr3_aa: CASSLEVRYEQYF

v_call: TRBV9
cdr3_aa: CASTRTSGSNEQFF

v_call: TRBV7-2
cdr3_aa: CASSVQGAGYEQYF

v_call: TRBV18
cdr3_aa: CASSEAGLVYEQYF

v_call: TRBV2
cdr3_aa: CASSEDRGGYEQYF

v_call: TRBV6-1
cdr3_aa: CASSEGSQREWSYEQYF

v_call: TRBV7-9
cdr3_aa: CASSRGQGNTEAFF

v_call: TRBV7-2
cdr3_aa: CASSRSGGAIHSYEQYF

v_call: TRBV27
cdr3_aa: CASSPGTSVSYEQYF

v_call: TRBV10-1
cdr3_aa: CASSEAGGSSYEQYF